This T cell receptor (beta chain) was observed in a study of blood T cell repertoires in COVID-19. Study background: Both acute and convalescent COVID-19 samples were obtained from the United States, Italy and Spain. Sources were T cells, B-cell-depleted T cells, or PBMCs; the material itself was cDNA or gDNA.

The authors' processing: Using reference gene primer amplification, nucleated cell counts were estimated. Sequencing used immunoSEQ multiplex PCR; TCRdb keeps in-frame clones, though not all of them. Clone size and the V and J calls come from that table; the DNA yielded D and trimming. The table shows 97,000 or so clones, with about 78% occurring only once. Trimming cost V 1 base and J 12 bases, with 10 bases left between them. Germline CDR1 is GTSNPN and CDR2 is SVGIG (reference sequence). The CDR3 has 11 amino acids. V and J are TRBV30 and TRBJ1-5; D remains ambiguous. Sequencing used peripheral blood. The sequence came from a man between 60 and 75 years old with active or convalescent COVID-19. As DNA, the CDR3 is TGTGCCTGGAGTGGAGGCGAGGTCCAGCATTTT. Translated, it gives CAWSGGEVQHF. The full variable domain, in which reference TRBV30 and TRBJ1-5 provide the parts outside the CDR3, is SQTIHQWPATLVQPVGSPLSLECTVEGTSNPNLYWYRQAAGRGLQLLFYSVGIGQISSEVPQNLSASRPQDRQFILSSKKLLLSDSGFYLCAWSGGEVQHFGDGTRLSIL.